The 18 T cell receptor beta chains presented below share a single source sample, sequenced in a study of T-cell reconstitution after alpha-beta-depleted transplantation in children. Unique molecular identifiers were built into the TCRbeta library. TCRdb itself ran the PCR reads through MiXCR, one entry per CDR3 protein. This table has hundreds of thousands of distinct CDR3 sequences, about an eighth appearing once. Source: PBMCs, taken before TCRalphabeta/CD19-depleted stem cell transplant. Source of these receptors: a girl aged 2 to 10 with congenital amegakaryocytic thrombocytopenia, due to receive a stem cell transplant.

In regard to this clonotype: Since a much larger clone is just one base distant, this may be a read error. J is TRBJ2-7 and V is TRBV11-1, with 12 bases lining up with TRBD2. The CDR3 loop spans 19 amino acids. Per the germline V gene, CDR1 is SGHAT and CDR2 is FQDESV (reference sequence). After removal of 10 bases from V and 5 bases from J, the junction contained 24 bases not matched to a gene. CDR3 sequence: CAISLRVRGLAGSLNEQYF. In DNA form, the CDR3 reads TGTGCCATCAGTTTAAGGGTCAGAGGACTAGCGGGAAGTTTGAACGAGCAGTACTTC.

Only a few counts were recorded for this clonotype. The chain has TRBV6-5 and TRBJ1-2; D uncertain. V was cut by 4 bases and J by 6 bases, with 18 bases left in between. Germline CDR1 MNHEY, CDR2 SVGAGI. The CDR3 covers 15 residues. CDR3 amino acids: CASSSWGFEEDGYTF. The CDR3 DNA sequence: TGTGCCAGCAGTTCCTGGGGATTCGAGGAAGATGGCTACACCTTC.

This clonotype was counted at least ten times. The V and J genes are TRBV20-1 and TRBJ2-1, with a possible D match to TRBD2 (5 bases). The CDR3 is 12 amino acids. Germline values: CDR1 DFQATT, CDR2 SNEGSKA (reference sequence). V was pared by 0 bases and J by 10 bases, with 10 bases between. CDR3 sequence reads: CSARDQEREQFF. In nucleotides, the CDR3 is TGCAGTGCTAGAGATCAAGAGCGGGAGCAGTTCTTC.

The sample holds many counts of this clonotype. The gene calls are TRBV5-1 and TRBJ2-1; 9 bases are a match to TRBD2. V lost 5 bases to trimming and J lost 2 bases; unmatched junction nucleotides: 14. This CDR3 has 18 amino acids. CDR1 is SGHRS and CDR2 is YFSETQ in the germline V gene. CDR3 bases: TGCGCCAGCAGACCGCTAGCAAGCGGGAGGTTGACCTACAATGAGCAGTTCTTC. Translating it yields CASRPLASGRLTYNEQFF.

This clonotype was seen repeatedly, ten times or more. V usage is TRBV7-2 and J usage is TRBJ2-7, with D uncertain. In germline, CDR1 is SGHTA, CDR2 FQGNSA. Deletions cut 2 bases from V and 8 bases from J, with 13 bases between. This CDR3 contains 13 residues. The CDR3 region has the DNA TGTGCCAGCAGCTTAACGACTCTTGGTAAGCAGTACTTC. Its translation is CASSLTTLGKQYF.

This clonotype has just a few counts. The chain employs TRBV6-5 and TRBJ2-3; 10 bases agree with TRBD2. V shed 0 bases and J 5 bases; nucleotides not matched to a gene: 5. Germline CDR1 reads MNHEY; CDR2 reads SVGAGI. The CDR3 consists of 16 residues. Written as DNA, the CDR3 is TGTGCCAGCAGTTACTCTAGACTAGCGGGTGGAGATACGCAGTATTTT. The encoded protein is CASSYSRLAGGDTQYF.

This clonotype was counted ten times or more. The chain uses TRBV6-6 and TRBJ1-2; D remains ambiguous. Trimming stripped 0 bases from V and 8 bases from J, with 1 base between. Germline CDR1 and CDR2: MNHNY and SVGAGI (reference sequence). This CDR3 has 10 amino acids. The CDR3 reads CASSYSGYTF. The CDR3 DNA is TGTGCCAGCAGTTACTCCGGCTACACCTTC.

The table lists this clonotype with a few counts. The rearrangement links TRBV19 to TRBJ1-2; D might be TRBD1 (5 bases). CDR1 is LNHDA and CDR2 is SQIVND in the germline V gene (reference sequence). CDR3 size: 15 residues. V was pared by 1 base and J by 2 bases, with 11 bases between. The CDR3 region is CASSIAGDGNYGYTF. CDR3 coding DNA: TGTGCCAGTAGTATAGCCGGGGACGGAAACTATGGCTACACCTTC.

This chain connects TRBV18 to TRBJ2-5; perhaps D is TRBD1 or TRBD2 (5 bases each). CDR1 is KGHSH and CDR2 is LQKENI in the germline V gene. The CDR3 extends over 15 amino acids. Trimming removed 8 bases from V and 5 bases from J, with 21 bases in between. The CDR3 nucleotides read TGTGCCAGCCGGTCTAAGGGGACCACGTGGGAGACCCAGTACTTC. It is translated as CASRSKGTTWETQYF.

V is TRBV7-6 and J is TRBJ1-1, with D possibly TRBD1 on 5 matching bases. Germline CDR1 SGHVS, CDR2 FNYEAQ. Between the trimmed V and J ends, which lost 5 bases and 6 bases, there was a span of 16 bases. The CDR3 is 14 amino acids. CDR3 DNA sequence: TGTGCCAGCAGCGCTATCAAGCCGGGGGCTGAAGCTTTCTTT. Translation gives CASSAIKPGAEAFF. Filled out from reference TRBV7-6 and TRBJ1-1, the complete variable domain reads GAGVSQSPRYKVTKRGQDVALRCDPISGHVSLYWYRQALGQGPEFLTYFNYEAQQDKSGLPNDRFSAERPEGSISTLTIQRTEQRDSAMYRCASSAIKPGAEAFFGQGTRLTVV.

This clonotype was detected ten times or more. The J gene is TRBJ2-3, the V gene TRBV20-1; TRBD1 is a possible D gene (6 bases). The CDR3 has 14 residues. CDR1 and CDR2 from the germline V gene are DFQATT and SNEGSKA (reference sequence). Trimming left V 6 bases short and J 0 bases short, with 13 bases between. CDR3 residues: CSATGTPSTDTQYF. The CDR3 DNA is TGCAGTGCCACAGGGACACCGAGCACAGATACGCAGTATTTT.

This clonotype was detected a few times. The chain recombines TRBV5-1 with TRBJ2-1; D may be TRBD1 or TRBD2 (5 bases each). V lost 4 bases to trimming and J lost 7 bases, with 12 bases between them. In germline, CDR1 is SGHRS, CDR2 YFSETQ. The CDR3 length is 13 residues. CDR3 amino acids: CASSPYGTNEQFF. The CDR3 DNA reads as TGCGCCAGCAGCCCGTACGGGACGAATGAGCAGTTCTTC.

This clonotype was counted ten times or more. This chain connects TRBV5-1 to TRBJ2-7; D is ambiguous. The germline V gene encodes CDR1 SGHRS and CDR2 YFSETQ. V was pared by 6 bases and J by 0 bases, with 7 bases between. This CDR3 has 12 amino acids. In nucleotides, the CDR3 is TGCGCCAGCACCGCTAACTCCTACGAGCAGTACTTC. It translates to CASTANSYEQYF.

This clonotype appeared a few times. The chain uses TRBV20-1 and TRBJ2-7; D is perhaps TRBD1 (6 bases). From germline, CDR1 is DFQATT and CDR2 SNEGSKA (reference sequence). The CDR3 runs 14 residues. V was cut by 3 bases and J by 2 bases, with 14 bases left in between. The CDR3 loop is CSASGQGFTYEQYF. CDR3 sequence (DNA): TGCAGTGCTAGTGGGCAGGGGTTCACCTACGAGCAGTACTTC.

This clonotype was counted ten times or more. The CDR3 coding sequence is TGTGCCAGCACCCACTTATTCAATGAGCAGTTCTTC. Translating gives CASTHLFNEQFF. The chain links TRBV12-3 or TRBV12-4 to TRBJ2-1; D not certain. The CDR3 is 12 residues long. Deletions cut 7 bases from V and 6 bases from J, with 10 bases between.

The chain recombines TRBV5-1 with TRBJ2-2, with D possibly TRBD2 on 5 matching bases. V lost 1 base, J lost 6 bases, and 13 bases lay in between. This CDR3 region has 15 residues. Germline-derived CDR1 and CDR2 are SGHRS and YFSETQ. For the CDR3, the DNA is TGCGCCAGCAGCTTGTCCGGGGTCCTCTCCGGGGAGCTGTTTTTT. Protein sequence: CASSLSGVLSGELFF.

This clonotype was observed many times. The chain uses TRBV27 and TRBJ1-5; D not resolved. The CDR3 has 14 residues. V lost 3 bases to trimming and J lost 6 bases, with 12 bases between them. Germline V CDR1 and CDR2: MNHEY, SMNVEV (reference sequence). This CDR3 reads CASSFGGSGQPQHF. The CDR3, as DNA: TGTGCCAGCAGTTTCGGAGGGTCCGGTCAGCCCCAGCATTTT.

The sample holds many counts of this clonotype. The gene calls are TRBV5-1 and TRBJ2-7; D gene uncertain. Germline lookup yields CDR1 SGHRS and CDR2 YFSETQ. CDR3 size: 14 residues. The V end lost 0 bases, the J end lost 4 bases, and 11 bases lay between the germline ends. CDR3 in amino acids: CASSLGFLEYEQYF. The CDR3 nucleotides are TGCGCCAGCAGCTTGGGGTTTTTGGAGTACGAGCAGTACTTC.